These 15 T cell receptor beta chains share one sample of origin, sequenced in a study of blood T cell repertoires in COVID-19. Clones were sequenced by immunoSEQ multiplex PCR, and TCRdb holds only the in-frame ones, with some missing. The sample lists some 230,000 clones, roughly 80% seen once, with less than 2.5% in the top ten. Sequenced sample: peripheral blood. Receptors were obtained from a woman between 55 and 75 years old with acute or convalescent COVID-19.

The rearrangement uses TRBV15 and TRBJ1-2; D not resolved. Trimming took off 0 bases at V and 8 bases at J, with 13 bases between the two ends. Germline values: CDR1 LNHNV, CDR2 YYDKDF (reference sequence). This CDR3 is 14 amino acids long. CDR3 coding DNA: TGTGCCACCAGCAGAGATCGGGCATGGGAGGGCTACACCTTC. Protein: CATSRDRAWEGYTF.

The chain carries TRBV6-5 and TRBJ2-7; D unclear. CDR3 length: 12 amino acids. Trimming stripped 3 bases from V and 4 bases from J, with 7 bases between. The germline gives CDR1 MNHEY, CDR2 SVGAGI. The CDR3 spells CASSYGRYEQYF. CDR3 bases: TGTGCCAGCAGTTATGGCAGATACGAGCAGTACTTC.

This clone was observed a few times. The chain carries TRBV2 and TRBJ1-1, with D unresolved. The CDR3 sequence is 12 residues long. CDR1 and CDR2 from the germline V gene are SNHLY and FYNNEI. V gave up 4 bases and J gave up 0 bases, with 3 bases separating them. This CDR3 reads CASSALNTEAFF. In nucleotides, the CDR3 is TGTGCCAGCAGTGCTCTGAACACTGAAGCTTTCTTT. Filled out from reference TRBV2 and TRBJ1-1, the complete variable domain reads EPEVTQTPSHQVTQMGQEVILRCVPISNHLYFYWYRQILGQKVEFLVSFYNNEISEKSEIFDDQFSVERPDGSNFTLKIRSTKLEDSAMYFCASSALNTEAFFGQGTRLTVV.

This CDR3 is CASSDSLGSTSYEQYF. Here the CDR3 DNA reads TGTGCCAGCAGTGACAGCCTCGGGAGTACATCCTACGAGCAGTACTTC. This chain connects TRBV6-1 to TRBJ2-7; D is possibly TRBD2 (6 bases). CDR3 length: 16 amino acids. Trimming took 3 bases from V and 1 from J, leaving 16 bases between them. The germline V gene encodes CDR1 MNHNS and CDR2 SASEGT.

The genes are TRBV28 and TRBJ2-3, with D tentatively TRBD2 (5 bases). CDR1 is MDHEN and CDR2 is SYDVKM in the germline V gene. The CDR3 consists of 14 residues. V lost 4 bases, J lost 2 bases, and 10 bases lay in between. The CDR3 spells CASSSGLVTDTQYF. CDR3 coding DNA: TGTGCCAGCAGTTCAGGACTGGTCACAGATACGCAGTATTTT.

The rearrangement joins TRBV15 to TRBJ2-2; tentatively, D is TRBD1 (5 bases). V lost 5 bases and J 1 base, leaving 11 bases between the germline ends. The V gene's germline CDR1 is LNHNV and CDR2 YYDKDF (reference sequence). The CDR3 runs to 15 residues. CDR3 bases: TGTGCCACCAGCTTGTTACAGGTGAACACCGGGGAGCTGTTTTTT. Its translation is CATSLLQVNTGELFF.

The chain joins TRBV3-1 (or the pseudogene TRBV3-2) to TRBJ1-2; D might be TRBD1 (5 bases). Germline-derived CDR1 and CDR2 are LGHDT and YNNKEL (reference sequence). Trimming removed 2 bases at V and 1 base at J, with 8 bases between. This CDR3 is 14 amino acids long. This chain's CDR3 is CASSQNRINYGYTF. DNA of the CDR3: TGTGCCAGCAGCCAAAACAGGATTAACTATGGCTACACCTTC.

This clone was seen more than once but under ten times. This chain uses TRBV3-1 (or the pseudogene TRBV3-2) with TRBJ1-1; the D is unclear. V lost 1 base to trimming and J lost 1 base, with 7 bases between them. The CDR3 runs to 14 residues. Germline V gives CDR1 LGHDT, CDR2 YNNKEL (reference sequence). CDR3 nucleotides: TGTGCCAGCAGCCAAGGGGCAGGGAACACTGAAGCTTTCTTT. This translates into CASSQGAGNTEAFF.

This chain connects TRBV23-1 to TRBJ1-5; D gene unclear. TRBV23-1 is labeled an ORF, and its function is uncertain. Trimming took 3 bases from V and 3 from J, leaving 18 bases between them. The CDR3 covers 17 residues. CDR3 sequence: CASSHLVLCGPNQPQHF. CDR3 sequence (DNA): TGCGCCAGCAGTCACCTCGTCCTCTGTGGGCCCAATCAGCCCCAGCATTTT.

V is TRBV7-3 and J is TRBJ2-1, with D possibly TRBD2 on 6 matching bases. Germline V gene lookup returns CDR1 SGHTA and CDR2 FQGTGA. The germline V and J ends were trimmed by 5 bases and 7 bases, with 15 bases remaining between them. The CDR3 covers 14 residues. CDR3 residues: CASSLPGLTNEQFF. As DNA, the CDR3 is TGTGCCAGCAGCCTCCCGGGACTGACGAATGAGCAGTTCTTC.

CDR3 sequence (DNA): TGCGCCAGCAGCTCTATCCCTGGGACAGGGGGCGGAGGAACCACTGAAGCTTTCTTT. It yields the protein CASSSIPGTGGGGTTEAFF. The genes are TRBV5-1 and TRBJ1-1; 12 nucleotides line up with TRBD1. This CDR3 has 19 amino acids. Germline CDR1 SGHRS, CDR2 YFSETQ. V lost 3 bases, J lost 4 bases, and 16 bases stayed unmatched.

This chain links TRBV6-5 with TRBJ2-7; 10 nucleotides match TRBD1. Germline lookup yields CDR1 MNHEY and CDR2 SVGAGI. The CDR3 has 15 amino acids. Trimming cost V 8 bases and J 2 bases; bases outside gene matches: 9. For the CDR3, the DNA is TGTGCCAGCCGGGTGGGACAGGGGTTTACCTACGAGCAGTACTTC. Its translation: CASRVGQGFTYEQYF.

The chain is built from TRBV2 and TRBJ1-1, with a weak D call TRBD1 (6 bases). V lost 4 bases and J 6 bases, leaving 12 bases between the germline ends. This CDR3 region has 13 residues. The germline V gene encodes CDR1 SNHLY and CDR2 FYNNEI. The CDR3 protein is CASSAMQGSEAFF. For the CDR3, the DNA is TGTGCCAGCAGTGCTATGCAGGGGTCTGAAGCTTTCTTT.

This rearrangement joins TRBV5-4 to TRBJ1-2; D is undetermined. The CDR3 is made up of 14 amino acids. V was trimmed by 0 bases and J by 0 bases, leaving 6 bases between them. Germline V CDR1 and CDR2: SGHNT, YYREEE (reference sequence). Here the CDR3 reads CASSLATANYGYTF. For the CDR3, the DNA is TGTGCCAGCAGCTTGGCAACAGCTAACTATGGCTACACCTTC.

The genes are TRBV3-1 (or the pseudogene TRBV3-2) and TRBJ2-7; TRBD2 is a possible D gene (6 bases). With 0 bases removed from V and 6 bases from J, the gap between germline ends came to 12 bases. The germline gives CDR1 LGHDT, CDR2 YNNKEL (reference sequence). The CDR3 spans 14 residues. CDR3 amino acids: CASSQDFGGGEQYF. As DNA, the CDR3 is TGTGCCAGCAGCCAAGATTTCGGGGGTGGCGAGCAGTACTTC.